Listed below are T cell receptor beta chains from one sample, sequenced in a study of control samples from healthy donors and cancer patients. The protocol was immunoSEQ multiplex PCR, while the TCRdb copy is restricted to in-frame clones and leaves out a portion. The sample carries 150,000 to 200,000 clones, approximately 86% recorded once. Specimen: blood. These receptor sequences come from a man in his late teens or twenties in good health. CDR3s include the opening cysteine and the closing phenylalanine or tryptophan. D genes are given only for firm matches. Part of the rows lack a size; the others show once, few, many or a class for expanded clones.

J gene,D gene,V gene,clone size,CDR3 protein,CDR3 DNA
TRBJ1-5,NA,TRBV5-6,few,CASSLSPGADDQPQHF,TGTGCCAGCAGCTTGTCGCCTGGGGCAGACGATCAGCCCCAGCATTTT
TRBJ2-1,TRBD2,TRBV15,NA,CATSRDSNSGGAHEQFF,TGTGCCACCAGCAGAGATTCAAATAGCGGGGGGGCCCATGAGCAGTTCTTC
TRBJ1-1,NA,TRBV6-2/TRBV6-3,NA,CASSYFEQGSSSEAFF,TGTGCCAGCAGTTACTTCGAACAGGGATCGAGCTCTGAAGCTTTCTTT
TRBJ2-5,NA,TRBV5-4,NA,CASSPQNGGQETQYF,TGTGCCAGCAGCCCACAAAACGGAGGGCAAGAGACCCAGTACTTC
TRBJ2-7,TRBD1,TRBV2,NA,CASSGTGYEQYF,TGTGCCAGCAGCGGGACAGGCTACGAGCAGTACTTC
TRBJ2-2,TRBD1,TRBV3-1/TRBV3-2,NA,CASSPGTGGTGELFF,TGTGCCAGCAGCCCGGGGACAGGGGGAACCGGGGAGCTGTTTTTT
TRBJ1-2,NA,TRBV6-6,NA,CASTYSGYGYTF,TGTGCCAGCACCTACTCGGGCTATGGCTACACCTTC
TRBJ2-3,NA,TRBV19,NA,CASSISWGTDTQYF,TGTGCCAGTAGTATCAGCTGGGGAACAGATACGCAGTATTTT
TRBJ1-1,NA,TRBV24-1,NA,CATSDGRQTEAFF,TGTGCCACCAGTGATGGACGACAGACTGAAGCTTTCTTT
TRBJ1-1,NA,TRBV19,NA,CASSPLDTQGNTEAFF,TGTGCCAGTAGTCCCCTAGACACACAGGGGAACACTGAAGCTTTCTTT
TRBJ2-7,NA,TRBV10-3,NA,CAIKQGPSSYEQYF,TGTGCCATCAAGCAGGGACCGAGCTCCTACGAGCAGTACTTC
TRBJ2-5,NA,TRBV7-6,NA,CASSQGNGRQETQYF,TGTGCCAGCAGCCAGGGGAACGGGAGACAAGAGACCCAGTACTTC
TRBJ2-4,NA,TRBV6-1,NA,CASSEAMGRGNIQYF,TGTGCCAGCAGTGAAGCGATGGGGCGGGGAAACATTCAGTACTTC
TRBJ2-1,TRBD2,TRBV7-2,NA,CASSFRAGTSGANEQFF,TGTGCCAGCAGCTTTAGGGCCGGGACTAGCGGGGCCAATGAGCAGTTCTTC
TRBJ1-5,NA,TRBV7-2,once,CASSPVSSLKPQHF,TGTGCCAGCAGCCCCGTTTCTTCTCTCAAGCCCCAGCATTTT
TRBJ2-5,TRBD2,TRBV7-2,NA,CASSLAGGGRETQYF,TGTGCCAGCAGCTTAGCCGGGGGAGGGCGGGAGACCCAGTACTTC
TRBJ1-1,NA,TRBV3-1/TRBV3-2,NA,CASSQQQGALNTEAFF,TGTGCCAGCAGCCAACAGCAGGGTGCATTGAACACTGAAGCTTTCTTT
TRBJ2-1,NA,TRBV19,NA,CASSAGTPDNSYNEQFF,TGTGCCAGTTCCGCCGGCACGCCCGATAACTCCTACAATGAGCAGTTCTTC
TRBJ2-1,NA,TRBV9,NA,CASSVASNEQFF,TGTGCCAGCAGCGTAGCGAGCAATGAGCAGTTCTTC
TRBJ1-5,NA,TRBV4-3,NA,CASSQEWDGFSNQPQHF,TGCGCCAGCAGCCAAGAATGGGACGGCTTTAGCAATCAGCCCCAGCATTTT
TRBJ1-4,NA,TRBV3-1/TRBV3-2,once,CASSQINEKLFF,TGTGCCAGCAGCCAAATAAATGAAAAACTGTTTTTT
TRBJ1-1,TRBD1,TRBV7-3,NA,CASSLGDRANTEAFF,TGTGCCAGCAGCTTAGGGGACAGGGCAAACACTGAAGCTTTCTTT
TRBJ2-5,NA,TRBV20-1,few,CSASLNRQETQYF,TGCAGTGCTAGTCTCAACAGGCAAGAGACCCAGTACTTC
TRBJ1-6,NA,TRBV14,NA,CASSPREIPDSPLHF,TGTGCCAGCAGCCCTAGGGAGATTCCCGATTCACCCCTCCACTTT
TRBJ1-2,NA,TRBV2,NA,CASTDYGYTF,TGTGCCAGCACGGACTATGGCTACACCTTC
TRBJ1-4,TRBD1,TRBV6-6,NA,CASRGQATGKLFF,TGTGCCAGCAGGGGACAGGCGACAGGAAAACTGTTTTTT
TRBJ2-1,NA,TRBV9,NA,CASSPGPGDEQFF,TGTGCCAGCAGCCCGGGGCCGGGGGATGAGCAGTTCTTC
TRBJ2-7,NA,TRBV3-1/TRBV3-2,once,CASSQDRYEQYF,TGTGCCAGCAGCCAAGATCGGTACGAGCAGTACTTC
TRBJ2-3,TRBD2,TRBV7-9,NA,CASSSPGVLAGLTDTQYF,TGTGCCAGCAGCTCCCCCGGGGTACTAGCGGGGCTCACAGATACGCAGTATTTT
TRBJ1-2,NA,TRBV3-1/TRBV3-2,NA,CASSQDAQNYGYTF,TGTGCCAGCAGCCAAGACGCACAGAACTATGGCTACACCTTC
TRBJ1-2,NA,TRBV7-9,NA,CASSTIRDGYTF,TGTGCCAGCAGCACAATCAGGGATGGCTACACCTTC
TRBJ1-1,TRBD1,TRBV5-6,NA,CASSLEDRVNTEAFF,TGTGCCAGCAGCTTGGAGGACAGGGTGAACACTGAAGCTTTCTTT
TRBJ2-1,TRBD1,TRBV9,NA,CASSVGTGVTKNEQFF,TGTGCCAGCAGCGTAGGGACAGGGGTGACGAAGAATGAGCAGTTCTTC